Given below is one T cell receptor beta chain in context. CDR1 and CDR2 from the germline V gene are SEHNR and FQNEAQ (reference sequence). The CDR3 length is 18 residues. The V gene end was trimmed by 4 bases and the J gene end by 4 bases; junction bases not matched to a gene: 11. The method was immunoSEQ multiplex PCR; TCRdb's version includes in-frame clones alone and lacks a portion of them. Of 150,000 to 200,000 clones in the sample, roughly four fifths were seen once. The study recruited people aged 18 to 89 years across 24 US areas. Assignments of participants to cohorts depended upon their own reported clinical history. This record comes from a study of blood T cell repertoires in COVID-19. Across the whole study: The origin of the acute and convalescent COVID-19 samples was the United States, Italy and Spain.

The receptor was isolated from a middle-aged man who had recovered from COVID-19. The chain is built from TRBV7-9 and TRBJ1-4; 11 nucleotides line up with TRBD1. The sequencing input was PBMCs or T cells enriched from blood (not recorded which). CDR3: CASSSPGTGGRSNEKLFF. The CDR3 DNA sequence: TGTGCCAGCAGCTCGCCGGGGACAGGGGGGAGAAGTAATGAAAAACTGTTTTTT.